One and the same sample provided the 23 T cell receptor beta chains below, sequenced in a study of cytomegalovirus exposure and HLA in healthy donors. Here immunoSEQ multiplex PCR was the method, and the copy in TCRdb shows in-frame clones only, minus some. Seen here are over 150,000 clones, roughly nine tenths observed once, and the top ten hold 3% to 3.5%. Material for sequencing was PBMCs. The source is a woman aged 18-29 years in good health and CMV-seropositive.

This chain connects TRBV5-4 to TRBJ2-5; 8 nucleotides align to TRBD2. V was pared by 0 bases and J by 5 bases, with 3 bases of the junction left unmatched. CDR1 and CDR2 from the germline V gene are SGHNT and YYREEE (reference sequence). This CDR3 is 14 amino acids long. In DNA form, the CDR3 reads TGTGCCAGCAGCTTGGTCGGGAGGGGGGAGACCCAGTACTTC. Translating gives CASSLVGRGETQYF. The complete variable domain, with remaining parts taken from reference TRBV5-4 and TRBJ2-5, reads ETGVTQSPTHLIKTRGQQVTLRCSSQSGHNTVSWYQQALGQGPQFIFQYYREEENGRGNFPPRFSGLQFPNYSSELNVNALELDDSALYLCASSLVGRGETQYFGPGTRLLVL.

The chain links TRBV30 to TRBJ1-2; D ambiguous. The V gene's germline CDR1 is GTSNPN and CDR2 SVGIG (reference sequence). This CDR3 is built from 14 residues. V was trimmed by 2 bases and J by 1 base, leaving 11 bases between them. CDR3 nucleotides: TGTGCCTGGAGTTACGGGGAGGTTAACTATGGCTACACCTTC. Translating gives CAWSYGEVNYGYTF.

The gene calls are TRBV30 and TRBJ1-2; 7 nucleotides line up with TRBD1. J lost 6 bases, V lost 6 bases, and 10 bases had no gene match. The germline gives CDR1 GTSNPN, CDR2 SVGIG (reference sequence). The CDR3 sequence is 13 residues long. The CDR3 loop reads CACILQGFDGYTF. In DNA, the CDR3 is TGTGCCTGTATCCTACAGGGGTTCGATGGCTACACCTTC.

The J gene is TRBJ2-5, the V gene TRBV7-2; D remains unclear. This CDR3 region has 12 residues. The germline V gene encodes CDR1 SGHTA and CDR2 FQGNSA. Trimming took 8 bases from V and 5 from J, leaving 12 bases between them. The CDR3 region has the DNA TGTGCCAGCGGCATCCTTTTGGAGACCCAGTACTTC. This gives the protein CASGILLETQYF.

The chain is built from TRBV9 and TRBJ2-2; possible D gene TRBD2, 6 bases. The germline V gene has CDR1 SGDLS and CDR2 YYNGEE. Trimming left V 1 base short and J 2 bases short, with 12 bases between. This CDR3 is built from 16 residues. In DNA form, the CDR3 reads TGTGCCAGCAGCGTATTAGCGGAAGTAAACACCGGGGAGCTGTTTTTT. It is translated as CASSVLAEVNTGELFF.

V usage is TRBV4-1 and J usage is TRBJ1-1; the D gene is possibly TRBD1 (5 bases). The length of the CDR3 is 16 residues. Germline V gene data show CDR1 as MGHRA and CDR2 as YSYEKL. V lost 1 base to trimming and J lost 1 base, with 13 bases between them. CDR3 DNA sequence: TGCGCCAGCAGCCAAGCGGGGGGAGGGGAGAACACTGAAGCTTTCTTT. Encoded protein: CASSQAGGGENTEAFF.

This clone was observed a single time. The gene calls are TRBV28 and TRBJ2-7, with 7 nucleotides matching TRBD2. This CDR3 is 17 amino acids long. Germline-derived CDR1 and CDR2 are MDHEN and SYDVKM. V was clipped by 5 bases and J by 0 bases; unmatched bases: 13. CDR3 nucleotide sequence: TGTGCCAGCAGTCCTTGGGGTAGCGGGCTAAGCTCCTACGAGCAGTACTTC. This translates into CASSPWGSGLSSYEQYF.

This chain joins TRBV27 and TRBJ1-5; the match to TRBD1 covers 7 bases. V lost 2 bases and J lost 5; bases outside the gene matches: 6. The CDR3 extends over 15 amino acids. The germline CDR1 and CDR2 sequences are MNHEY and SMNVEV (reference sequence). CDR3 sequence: CASSLSPGQHQPQHF. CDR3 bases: TGTGCCAGCAGTTTAAGCCCGGGACAGCATCAGCCCCAGCATTTT.

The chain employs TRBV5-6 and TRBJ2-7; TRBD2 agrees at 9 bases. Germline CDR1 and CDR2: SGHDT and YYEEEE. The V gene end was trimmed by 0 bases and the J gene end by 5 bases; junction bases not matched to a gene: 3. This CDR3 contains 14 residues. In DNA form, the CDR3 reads TGTGCCAGCAGCTTGGGCGGGAGGGCACACGAGCAGTACTTC. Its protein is CASSLGGRAHEQYF.

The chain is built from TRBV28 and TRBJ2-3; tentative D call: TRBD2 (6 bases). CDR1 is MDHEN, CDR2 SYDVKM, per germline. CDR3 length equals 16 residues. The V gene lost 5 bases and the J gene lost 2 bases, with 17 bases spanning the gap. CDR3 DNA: TGTGCCAGCAGTCCCTTCCTAGCGACAAACACAGATACGCAGTATTTT. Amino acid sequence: CASSPFLATNTDTQYF.

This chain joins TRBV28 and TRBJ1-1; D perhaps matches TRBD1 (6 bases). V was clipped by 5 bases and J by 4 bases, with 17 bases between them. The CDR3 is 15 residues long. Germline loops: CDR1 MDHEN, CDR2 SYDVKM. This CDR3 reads CASSPPGGLGTEAFF. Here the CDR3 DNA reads TGTGCCAGCAGTCCCCCGGGGGGGCTCGGCACTGAAGCTTTCTTT.

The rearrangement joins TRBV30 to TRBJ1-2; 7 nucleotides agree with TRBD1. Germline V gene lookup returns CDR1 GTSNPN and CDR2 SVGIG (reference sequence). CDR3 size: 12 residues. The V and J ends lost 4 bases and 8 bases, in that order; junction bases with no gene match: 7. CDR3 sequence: CAWTQGQRGYTF. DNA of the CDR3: TGTGCCTGGACTCAGGGACAGAGGGGCTACACCTTC. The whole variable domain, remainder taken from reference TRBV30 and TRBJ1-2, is SQTIHQWPATLVQPVGSPLSLECTVEGTSNPNLYWYRQAAGRGLQLLFYSVGIGQISSEVPQNLSASRPQDRQFILSSKKLLLSDSGFYLCAWTQGQRGYTFGSGTRLTVV.

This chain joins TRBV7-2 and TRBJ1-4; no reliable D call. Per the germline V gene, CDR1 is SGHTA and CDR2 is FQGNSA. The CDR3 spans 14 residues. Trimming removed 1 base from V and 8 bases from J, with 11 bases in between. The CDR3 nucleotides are TGTGCCAGCAGCTTAGGACTCGTGGAAGAAAAACTGTTTTTT. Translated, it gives CASSLGLVEEKLFF. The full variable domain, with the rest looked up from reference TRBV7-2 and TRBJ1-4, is GAGVSQSPSNKVTEKGKDVELRCDPISGHTALYWYRQSLGQGLEFLIYFQGNSAPDKSGLPSDRFSAERTGGSVSTLTIQRTQQEDSAVYLCASSLGLVEEKLFFGSGTQLSVL.

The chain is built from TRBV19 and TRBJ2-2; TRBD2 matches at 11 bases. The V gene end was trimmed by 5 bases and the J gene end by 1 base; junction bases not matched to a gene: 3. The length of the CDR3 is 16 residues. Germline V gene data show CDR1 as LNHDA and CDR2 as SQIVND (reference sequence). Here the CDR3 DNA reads TGTGCCAGTAGTTCCGGACTAGCGGGGAACACCGGGGAGCTGTTTTTT. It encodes CASSSGLAGNTGELFF.

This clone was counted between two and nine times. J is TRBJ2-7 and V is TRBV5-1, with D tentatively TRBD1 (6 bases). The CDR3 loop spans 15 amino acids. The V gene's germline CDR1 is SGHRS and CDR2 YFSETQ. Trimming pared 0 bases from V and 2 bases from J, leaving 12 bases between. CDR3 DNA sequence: TGCGCCAGCAGCTTGGATTCAGGGGCCACCTACGAGCAGTACTTC. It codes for CASSLDSGATYEQYF.

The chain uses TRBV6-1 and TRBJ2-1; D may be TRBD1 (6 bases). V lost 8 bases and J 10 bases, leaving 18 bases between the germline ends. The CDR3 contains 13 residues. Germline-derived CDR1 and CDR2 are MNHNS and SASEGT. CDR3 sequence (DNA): TGTGCCAGCCTTCTTACAGGGCTCCGAGAGCAGTTCTTC. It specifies CASLLTGLREQFF.

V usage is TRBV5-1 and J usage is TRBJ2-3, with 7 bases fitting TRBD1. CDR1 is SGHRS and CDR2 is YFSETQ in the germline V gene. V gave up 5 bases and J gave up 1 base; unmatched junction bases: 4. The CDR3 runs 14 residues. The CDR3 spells CASRTGWGTDTQYF. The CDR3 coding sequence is TGCGCCAGCAGGACAGGGTGGGGCACAGATACGCAGTATTTT.

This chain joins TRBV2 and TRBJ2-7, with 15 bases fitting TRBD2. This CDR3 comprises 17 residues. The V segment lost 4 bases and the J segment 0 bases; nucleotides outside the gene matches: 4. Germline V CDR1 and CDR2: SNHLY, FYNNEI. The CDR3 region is CASSVGTSGGISYEQYF. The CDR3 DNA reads TGTGCCAGCAGTGTGGGGACTAGCGGGGGGATCTCCTACGAGCAGTACTTC.

The CDR3 DNA sequence: TGTGCCAGCAGTGAAATCTTGGTGGGCCTTCGAACAGATACGCAGTATTTT. This gives the protein CASSEILVGLRTDTQYF. V usage is TRBV6-1 and J usage is TRBJ2-3; no reliable D call. V lost 2 bases to trimming and J lost 3 bases, with 18 bases between them. The germline gives CDR1 MNHNS, CDR2 SASEGT. The CDR3 runs to 17 residues.

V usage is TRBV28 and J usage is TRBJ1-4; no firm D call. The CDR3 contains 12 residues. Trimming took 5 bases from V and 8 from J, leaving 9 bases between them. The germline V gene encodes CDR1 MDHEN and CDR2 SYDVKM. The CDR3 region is CASSTPKEKLFF. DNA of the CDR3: TGTGCCAGCAGTACACCGAAGGAAAAACTGTTTTTT.

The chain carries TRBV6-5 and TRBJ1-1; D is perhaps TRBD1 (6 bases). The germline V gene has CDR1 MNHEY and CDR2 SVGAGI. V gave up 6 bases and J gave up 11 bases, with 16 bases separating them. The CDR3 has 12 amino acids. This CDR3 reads CASSSPVTGAFF. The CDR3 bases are TGTGCCAGCAGCTCCCCCGTCACAGGGGCTTTCTTT.

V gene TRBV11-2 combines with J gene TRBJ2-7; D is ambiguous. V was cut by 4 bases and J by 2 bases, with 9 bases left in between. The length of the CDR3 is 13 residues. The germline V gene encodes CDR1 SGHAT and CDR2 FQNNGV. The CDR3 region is CASSSSEAYEQYF. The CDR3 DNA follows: TGTGCCAGCAGCTCCTCCGAGGCCTACGAGCAGTACTTC.

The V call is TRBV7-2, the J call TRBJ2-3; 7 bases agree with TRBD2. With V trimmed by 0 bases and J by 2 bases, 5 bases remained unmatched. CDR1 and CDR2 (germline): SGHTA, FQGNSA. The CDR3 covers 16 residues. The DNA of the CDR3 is TGTGCCAGCAGCTTAGCGCCCAGCGGGGCCACAGATACGCAGTATTTT. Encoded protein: CASSLAPSGATDTQYF.